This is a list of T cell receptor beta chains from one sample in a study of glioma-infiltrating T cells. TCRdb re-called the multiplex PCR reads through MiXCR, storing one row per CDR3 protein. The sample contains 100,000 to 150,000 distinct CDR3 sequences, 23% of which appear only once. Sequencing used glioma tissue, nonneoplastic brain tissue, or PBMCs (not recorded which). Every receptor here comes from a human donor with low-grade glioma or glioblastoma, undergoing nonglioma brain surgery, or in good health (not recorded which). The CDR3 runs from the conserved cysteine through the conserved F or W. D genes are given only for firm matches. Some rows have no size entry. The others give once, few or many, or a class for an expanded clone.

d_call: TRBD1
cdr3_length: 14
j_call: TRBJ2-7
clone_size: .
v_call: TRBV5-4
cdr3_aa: CASSFGQGFHEQYF
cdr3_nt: TGTGCCAGCAGCTTTGGACAGGGGTTCCACGAGCAGTACTTC

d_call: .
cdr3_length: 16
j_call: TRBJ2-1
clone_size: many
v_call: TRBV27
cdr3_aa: CASSLSTGTLWYEQFF
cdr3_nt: TGTGCCAGCAGTTTATCGACAGGGACTCTCTGGTATGAGCAGTTCTTC

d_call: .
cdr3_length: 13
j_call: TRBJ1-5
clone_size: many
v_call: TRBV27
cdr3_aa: CASSFYSNQPQHF
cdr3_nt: TGTGCCAGCAGTTTTTATAGCAATCAGCCCCAGCATTTT

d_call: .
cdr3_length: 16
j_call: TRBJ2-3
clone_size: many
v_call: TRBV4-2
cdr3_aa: CASSRELRQTTDTQYF
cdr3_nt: TGTGCCAGCAGCCGCGAGCTTAGACAGACCACAGATACGCAGTATTTT

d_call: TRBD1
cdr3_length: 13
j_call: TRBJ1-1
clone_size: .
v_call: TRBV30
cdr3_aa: CAWSTGVRAEAFF
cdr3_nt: TGTGCCTGGAGTACAGGGGTGAGGGCTGAAGCTTTCTTT

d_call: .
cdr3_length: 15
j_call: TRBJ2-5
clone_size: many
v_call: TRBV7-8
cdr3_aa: CASRSSRAAQETQYF
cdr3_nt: TGTGCCAGCAGGTCTAGCCGGGCAGCACAAGAGACCCAGTACTTC

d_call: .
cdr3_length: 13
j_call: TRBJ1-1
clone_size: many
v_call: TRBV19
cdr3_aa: CASKTGRSTEAFF
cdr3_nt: TGTGCCAGTAAAACAGGGCGCAGCACTGAAGCTTTCTTT

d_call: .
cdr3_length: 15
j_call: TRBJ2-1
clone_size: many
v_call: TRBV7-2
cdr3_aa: CASSLAASSYNEQFF
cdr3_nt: TGTGCCAGCAGCTTGGCGGCGTCCTCCTACAATGAGCAGTTCTTC

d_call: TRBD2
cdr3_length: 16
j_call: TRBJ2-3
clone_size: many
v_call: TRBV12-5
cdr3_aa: CASAPGLVALSDTQYF
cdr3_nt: TGTGCTAGTGCCCCGGGACTAGTCGCTCTCTCAGATACGCAGTATTTT

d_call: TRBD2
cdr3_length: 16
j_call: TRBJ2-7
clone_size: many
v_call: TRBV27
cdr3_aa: CASSLSPGLATYEQYF
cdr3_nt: TGTGCCAGCAGTTTATCGCCGGGACTAGCGACCTACGAGCAGTACTTC

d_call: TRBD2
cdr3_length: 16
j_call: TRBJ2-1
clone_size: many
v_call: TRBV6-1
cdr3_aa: CASSPISGRTYNEQFF
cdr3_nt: TGTGCCAGCAGCCCAATTAGCGGGAGAACCTACAATGAGCAGTTCTTC

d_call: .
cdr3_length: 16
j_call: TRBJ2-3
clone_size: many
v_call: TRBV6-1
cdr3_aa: CASSEQAGLSTDTQYF
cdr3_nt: TGTGCCAGCAGTGAACAGGCGGGGCTTTCGACAGATACGCAGTATTTT

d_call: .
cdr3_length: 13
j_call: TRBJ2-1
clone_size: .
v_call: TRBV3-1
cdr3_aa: CASSQISYNEQFF
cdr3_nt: TGTGCCAGCAGCCAGATCTCCTACAATGAGCAGTTCTTC

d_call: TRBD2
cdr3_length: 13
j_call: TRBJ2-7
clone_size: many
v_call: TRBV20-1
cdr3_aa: CSARAAGEYEQYF
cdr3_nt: TGCAGTGCTAGAGCTGCGGGAGAGTACGAGCAGTACTTC

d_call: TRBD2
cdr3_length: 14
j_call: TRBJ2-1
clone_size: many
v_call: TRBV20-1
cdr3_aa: CSAIAPAGTGEQFF
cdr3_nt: TGCAGTGCTATCGCGCCAGCGGGAACGGGTGAGCAGTTCTTC

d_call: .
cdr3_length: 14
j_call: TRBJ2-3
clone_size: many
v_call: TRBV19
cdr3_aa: CASSIAGSTDTQYF
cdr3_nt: TGTGCCAGTAGTATTGCCGGGAGCACAGATACGCAGTATTTT

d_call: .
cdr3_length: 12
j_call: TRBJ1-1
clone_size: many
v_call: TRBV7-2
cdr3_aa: CASSFGNTEAFF
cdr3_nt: TGTGCCAGCAGCTTCGGGAACACTGAAGCTTTCTTT

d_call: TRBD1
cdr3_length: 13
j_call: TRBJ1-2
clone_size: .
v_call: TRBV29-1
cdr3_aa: CSIRTGGADGYTF
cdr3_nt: TGCAGCATACGAACAGGGGGCGCGGATGGCTACACCTTC

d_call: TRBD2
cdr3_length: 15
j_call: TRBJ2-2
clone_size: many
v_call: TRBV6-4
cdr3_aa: CASSRLAGNTGELFF
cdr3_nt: TGTGCCAGCAGTAGACTAGCGGGGAACACCGGGGAGCTGTTTTTT

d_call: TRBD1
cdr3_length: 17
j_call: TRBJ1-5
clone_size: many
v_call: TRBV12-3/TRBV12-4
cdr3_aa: CASSTTDRGYSNQPQHF
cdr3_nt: TGTGCCAGCAGTACTACGGACAGGGGATATAGCAATCAGCCCCAGCATTTT

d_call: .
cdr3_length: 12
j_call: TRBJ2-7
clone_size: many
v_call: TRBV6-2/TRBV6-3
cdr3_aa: CASSYSPYEQYF
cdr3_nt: TGTGCCAGCAGTTACTCGCCCTACGAGCAGTACTTC

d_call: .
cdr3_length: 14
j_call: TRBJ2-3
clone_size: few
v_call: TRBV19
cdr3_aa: CASSMEGGTDTQYF
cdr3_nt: TGTGCCAGTAGTATGGAGGGGGGCACAGATACGCAGTATTTT

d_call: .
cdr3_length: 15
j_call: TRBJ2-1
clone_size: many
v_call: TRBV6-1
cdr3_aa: CASSRLAEGGNEQFF
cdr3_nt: TGTGCCAGCAGTCGGCTAGCGGAGGGGGGCAATGAGCAGTTCTTC

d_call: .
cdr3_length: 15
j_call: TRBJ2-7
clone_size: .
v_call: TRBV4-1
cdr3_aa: CASSQDRGHFYEQYF
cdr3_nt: TGCGCCAGCAGCCAAGATCGGGGACATTTCTACGAGCAGTACTTC

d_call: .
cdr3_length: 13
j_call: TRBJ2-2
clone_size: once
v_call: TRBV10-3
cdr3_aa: CAISGASAGELFF
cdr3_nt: TGTGCCATCAGCGGGGCAAGCGCCGGGGAGCTGTTTTTT

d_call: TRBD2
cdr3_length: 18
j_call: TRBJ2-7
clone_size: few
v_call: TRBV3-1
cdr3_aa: CASSQDNPLAGEPYEQYF
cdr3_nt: TGTGCCAGCAGCCAAGATAATCCGCTAGCGGGAGAACCCTACGAGCAGTACTTC

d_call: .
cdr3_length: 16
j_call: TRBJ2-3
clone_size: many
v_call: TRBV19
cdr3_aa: CASSATGHRGADTQYF
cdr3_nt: TGTGCCAGTAGTGCGACGGGACACCGCGGGGCAGATACGCAGTATTTT

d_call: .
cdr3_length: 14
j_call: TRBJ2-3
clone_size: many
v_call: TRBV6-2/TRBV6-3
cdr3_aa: CASSYSKGADTQYF
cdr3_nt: TGTGCCAGCAGTTACTCGAAAGGTGCAGATACGCAGTATTTT

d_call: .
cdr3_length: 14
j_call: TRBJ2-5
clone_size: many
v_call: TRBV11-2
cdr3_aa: CASSESGLQETQYF
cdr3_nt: TGTGCCAGCAGCGAAAGTGGGCTCCAAGAGACCCAGTACTTC

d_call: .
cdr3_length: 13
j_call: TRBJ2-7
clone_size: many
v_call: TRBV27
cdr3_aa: CASSPAALLEQYF
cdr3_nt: TGTGCCAGCAGTCCTGCGGCCCTCCTCGAGCAGTACTTC

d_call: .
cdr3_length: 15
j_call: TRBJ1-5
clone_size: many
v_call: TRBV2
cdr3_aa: CASSFRAGRNQPQHF
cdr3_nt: TGTGCCAGCAGTTTTAGGGCAGGGCGCAACCAGCCCCAGCATTTT

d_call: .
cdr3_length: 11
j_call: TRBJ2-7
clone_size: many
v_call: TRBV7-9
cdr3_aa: CASSFIYEQYF
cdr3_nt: TGTGCCAGCAGCTTCATCTACGAGCAGTACTTC

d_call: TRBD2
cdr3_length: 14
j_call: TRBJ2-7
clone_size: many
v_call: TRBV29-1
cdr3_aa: CSVKGLAGVDEQYF
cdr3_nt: TGCAGCGTTAAGGGACTAGCGGGAGTCGACGAGCAGTACTTC

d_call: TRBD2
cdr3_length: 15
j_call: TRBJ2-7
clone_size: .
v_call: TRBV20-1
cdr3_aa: CSARWLAGGSHKQYF
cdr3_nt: TGCAGTGCTAGATGGTTAGCGGGAGGATCACACAAGCAGTACTTC

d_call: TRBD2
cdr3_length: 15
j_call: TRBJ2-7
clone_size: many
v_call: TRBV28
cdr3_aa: CASSFLAGGPHEQYF
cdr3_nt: TGTGCCAGCAGTTTCCTCGCGGGAGGCCCCCACGAGCAGTACTTC

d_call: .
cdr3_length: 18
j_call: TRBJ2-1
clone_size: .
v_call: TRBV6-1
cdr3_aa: CAGSPLGRARESYNEQFF
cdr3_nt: TGTGCCGGCAGCCCCCTCGGTCGCGCTCGTGAGTCCTACAATGAGCAGTTCTTC

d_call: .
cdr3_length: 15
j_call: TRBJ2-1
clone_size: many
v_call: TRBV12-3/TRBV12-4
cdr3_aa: CASSLDGTVVNEQFF
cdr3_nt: TGTGCCAGCAGTTTAGACGGGACCGTCGTCAATGAGCAGTTCTTC

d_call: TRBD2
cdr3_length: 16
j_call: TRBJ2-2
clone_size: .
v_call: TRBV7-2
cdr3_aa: CASSDTSGSGPGELFF
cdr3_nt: TGTGCCAGCAGCGATACTAGCGGGAGCGGTCCCGGGGAGCTGTTTTTT

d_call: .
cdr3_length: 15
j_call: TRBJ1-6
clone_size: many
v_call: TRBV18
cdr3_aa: CASSPGRPESSPLHF
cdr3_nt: TGTGCCAGCTCGCCGGGGAGACCCGAAAGTTCACCCCTCCACTTT

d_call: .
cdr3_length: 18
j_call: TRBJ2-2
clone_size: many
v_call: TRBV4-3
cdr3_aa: CASSQDRLNDPSGGELFF
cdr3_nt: TGCGCCAGCAGCCAAGACCGTCTAAATGACCCTTCAGGCGGGGAGCTGTTTTTT

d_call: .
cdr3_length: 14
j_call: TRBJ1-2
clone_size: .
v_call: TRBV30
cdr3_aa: CAWSVRDSDYGYTF
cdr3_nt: TGTGCCTGGAGTGTACGAGACTCAGACTATGGCTACACCTTC

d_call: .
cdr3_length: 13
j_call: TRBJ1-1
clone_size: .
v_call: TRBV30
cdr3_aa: CAWSKQENTEAFF
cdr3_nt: TGTGCCTGGAGTAAACAGGAGAACACTGAAGCTTTCTTT

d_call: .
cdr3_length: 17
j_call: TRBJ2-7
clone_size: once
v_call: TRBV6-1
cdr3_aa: CASSIRRASRELYEQYF
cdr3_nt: TGTGCCAGCAGTATACGGAGAGCTAGCAGGGAACTATACGAGCAGTACTTC

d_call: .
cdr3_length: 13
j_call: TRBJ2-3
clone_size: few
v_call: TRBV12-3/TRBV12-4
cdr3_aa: CASGGLNADTQYF
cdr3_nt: TGTGCCAGCGGAGGACTGAACGCAGATACGCAGTATTTT

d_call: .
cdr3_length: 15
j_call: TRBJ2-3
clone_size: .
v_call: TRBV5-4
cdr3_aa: CASSLGRGDTDTQYF
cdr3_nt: TGTGCCAGCAGCTTGGGCAGGGGGGACACAGATACGCAGTATTTT